This T cell receptor (beta chain) was captured by sequencing in a study of beta chain features in type 1 diabetes. Study-level results: In all four CD4+ subsets, TCRB CDR3 length was significantly, moderately reduced in type 1 diabetes. Compared with healthy donors, patients appeared to share more similar naive, central memory and regulatory TCRB repertoires. More deletions and fewer insertions at VDJ junctions were found in patients with type 1 diabetes.

TCRB transcripts that were expressed got sequenced, as all of the isolated RNA had been reverse transcribed. Samples of naive, central memory and regulatory T cells yielded a mean of around 3.7 million reads. Data came from immunoSEQ multiplex PCR; TCRdb stores just in-frame clones and leaves some out. The sample comprises hundreds of thousands of clones, more than 13% of which are singletons, and nearly 0.04% rests with the top ten. The CDR3 consists of 13 residues. CDR1 is GTSNPN and CDR2 is SVGIG in the germline V gene (reference sequence). This clone was detected a few times. Its antigen is still unknown. An end of the junction does not agree with germline; a read error may underlie this.

The sample consisted of naive CD4+ T cells from blood. This receptor was identified in a young man with type 1 diabetes. The chain links TRBV30 to TRBJ1-5; D is ambiguous. The CDR3 DNA reads as TGTGCCTGGAGTTACAGTAGCCATCAGCCCCAGCATTTT. This sequence encodes CAWSYSSHQPQHF.